The present T cell receptor beta chain was sequenced within a study of blood T cell repertoires in COVID-19. Study details: Sites across the United States, Italy and Spain contributed samples from acute and convalescent COVID-19. T cells, B-cell-depleted T cells, or PBMCs supplied cDNA or gDNA.

This table comes from immunoSEQ multiplex PCR, and its TCRdb copy is limited to in-frame clones, with some not included. The sample records about 260,000 clones, roughly 90% being singletons. The length of the CDR3 is 15 residues. V was clipped by 6 bases and J by 0 bases, with 9 bases between them. The germline V gene has CDR1 MDHEN and CDR2 SYDVKM. This chain uses TRBV28 with TRBJ1-6; D is uncertain. What was sequenced was peripheral blood. The receptor comes from a man between 60 and 70 years old who had recovered from COVID-19. The DNA of the CDR3 is TGTGCCAGCAGAACTGGAGGCTCCTATAATTCACCCCTCCACTTT. This encodes CASRTGGSYNSPLHF. The variable domain in full, completed from reference TRBV28 and TRBJ1-6, reads DVKVTQSSRYLVKRTGEKVFLECVQDMDHENMFWYRQDPGLGLRLIYFSYDVKMKEKGDIPEGYSVSREKKERFSLILESASTNQTSMYLCASRTGGSYNSPLHFGNGTRLTVT.